The TCR beta chain described here comes from a study of CD8 T cells in Susac syndrome. CD8+ and CD4+ T cells from blood underwent TCR beta sequencing, which was carried out in a high-throughput format. FACS was used to enrich TEMRA cells, whereas the CD8+ and CD4+ T cells were obtained by negative isolation. Random hexamers were used to reverse transcribe an amount of about 0.5 to 1 ug RNA. Amplification of TCR beta CDR3 by immunoSEQ multiplex PCR spanned 54 Vbeta and 13 Jbeta. TCRdb re-called the immunoSEQ multiplex PCR reads with MiXCR, one entry per CDR3 protein. The sample yields 100,000 to 150,000 distinct CDR3 sequences, around 94% seen once. The CDR3 sequence is 15 residues long. Germline CDR1 reads LNHNV; CDR2 reads YYDKDF (reference sequence). The V gene end was trimmed by 4 bases and the J gene end by 8 bases; junction bases not matched to a gene: 8.

The specimen sequenced was CD4+ T cells from PBMCs. This TCR was recovered from a human donor with multiple sclerosis. The chain joins TRBV15 to TRBJ1-4, with 9 bases fitting TRBD1. CDR3: CATSTTGGPAEKLFF. CDR3 bases: TGTGCCACCAGCACTACAGGGGGCCCCGCGGAAAAACTGTTTTTT. Supplemented by reference TRBV15 and TRBJ1-4, the full variable domain reads DAMVIQNPRYQVTQFGKPVTLSCSQTLNHNVMYWYQQKSSQAPKLLFHYYDKDFNNEADTPDNFQSRRPNTSFCFLDIRSPGLGDTAMYLCATSTTGGPAEKLFFGSGTQLSVL.